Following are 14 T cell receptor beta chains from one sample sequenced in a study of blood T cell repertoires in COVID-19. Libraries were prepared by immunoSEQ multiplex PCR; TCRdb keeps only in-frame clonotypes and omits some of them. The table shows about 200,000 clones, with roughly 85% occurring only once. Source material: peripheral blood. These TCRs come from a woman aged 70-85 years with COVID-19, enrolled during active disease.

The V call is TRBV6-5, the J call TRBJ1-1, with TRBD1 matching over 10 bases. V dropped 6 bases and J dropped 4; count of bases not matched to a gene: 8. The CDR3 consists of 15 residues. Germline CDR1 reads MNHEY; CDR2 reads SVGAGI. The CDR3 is CASRGGDRGLTEAFF. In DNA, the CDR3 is TGTGCCAGCAGGGGGGGCGACAGGGGGCTCACTGAAGCTTTCTTT.

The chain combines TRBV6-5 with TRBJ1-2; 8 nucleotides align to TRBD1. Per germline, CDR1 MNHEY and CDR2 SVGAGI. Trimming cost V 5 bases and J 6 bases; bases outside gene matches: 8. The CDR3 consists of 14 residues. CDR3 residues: CASSKRQGRNGYTF. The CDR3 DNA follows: TGTGCCAGCAGTAAACGACAGGGGCGGAATGGCTACACCTTC.

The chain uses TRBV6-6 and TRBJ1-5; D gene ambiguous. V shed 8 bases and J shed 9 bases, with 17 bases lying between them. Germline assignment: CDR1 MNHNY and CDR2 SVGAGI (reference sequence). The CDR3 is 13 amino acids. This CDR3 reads CASWAGRVGPQHF. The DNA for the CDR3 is TGTGCCAGCTGGGCAGGCCGAGTGGGGCCCCAGCATTTT.

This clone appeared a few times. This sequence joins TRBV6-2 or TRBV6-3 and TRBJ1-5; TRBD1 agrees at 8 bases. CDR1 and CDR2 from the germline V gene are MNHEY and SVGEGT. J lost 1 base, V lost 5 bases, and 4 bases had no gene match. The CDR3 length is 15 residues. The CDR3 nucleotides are TGTGCCAGCAGTCTCGACAGGGGAAGCAATCAGCCCCAGCATTTT. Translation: CASSLDRGSNQPQHF.

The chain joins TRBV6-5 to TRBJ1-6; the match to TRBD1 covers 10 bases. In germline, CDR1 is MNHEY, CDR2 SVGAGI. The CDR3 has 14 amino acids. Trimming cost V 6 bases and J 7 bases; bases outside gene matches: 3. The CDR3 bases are TGTGCCAGCAGCCGGACAGGGGGGAATTCACCCCTCCACTTT. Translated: CASSRTGGNSPLHF.

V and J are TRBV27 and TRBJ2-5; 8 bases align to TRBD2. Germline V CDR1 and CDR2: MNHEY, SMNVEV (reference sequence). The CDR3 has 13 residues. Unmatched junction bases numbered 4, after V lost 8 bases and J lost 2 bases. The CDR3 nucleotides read TGTGCCAGCGGCGGGGGGCTACAAGAGACCCAGTACTTC. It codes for CASGGGLQETQYF.

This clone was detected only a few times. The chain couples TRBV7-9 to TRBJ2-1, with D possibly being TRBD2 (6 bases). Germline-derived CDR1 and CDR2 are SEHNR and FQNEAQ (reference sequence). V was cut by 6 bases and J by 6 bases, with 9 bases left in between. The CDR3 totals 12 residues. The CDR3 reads CASSLTSNEQFF. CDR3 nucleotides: TGTGCCAGCAGTTTGACTAGCAATGAGCAGTTCTTC.

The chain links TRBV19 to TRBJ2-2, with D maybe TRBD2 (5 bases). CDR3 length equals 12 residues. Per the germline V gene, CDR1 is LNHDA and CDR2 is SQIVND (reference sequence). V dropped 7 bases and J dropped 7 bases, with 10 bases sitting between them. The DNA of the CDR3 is TGTGCCAGTACGGAGGTTGTCGGGGAGCTGTTTTTT. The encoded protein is CASTEVVGELFF.

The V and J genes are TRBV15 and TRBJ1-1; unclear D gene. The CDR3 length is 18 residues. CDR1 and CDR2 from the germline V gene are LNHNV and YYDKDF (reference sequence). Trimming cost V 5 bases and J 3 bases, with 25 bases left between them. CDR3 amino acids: CATSGAAPGLAPHTEAFF. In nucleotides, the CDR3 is TGTGCCACCAGCGGAGCCGCTCCGGGTCTCGCTCCGCACACTGAAGCTTTCTTT.

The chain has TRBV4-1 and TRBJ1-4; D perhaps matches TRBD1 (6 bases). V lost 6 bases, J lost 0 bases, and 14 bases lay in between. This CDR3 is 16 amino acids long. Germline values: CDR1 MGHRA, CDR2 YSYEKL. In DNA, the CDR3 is TGCGCCAGCAGGAGACAGGAAACTGCAACTAATGAAAAACTGTTTTTT. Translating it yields CASRRQETATNEKLFF.

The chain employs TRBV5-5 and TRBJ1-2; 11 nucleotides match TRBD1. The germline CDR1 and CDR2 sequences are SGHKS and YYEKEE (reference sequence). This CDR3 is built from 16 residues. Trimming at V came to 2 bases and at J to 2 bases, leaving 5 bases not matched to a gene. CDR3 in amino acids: CASSLPGTGGNYGYTF. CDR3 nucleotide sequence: TGTGCCAGCAGCTTACCCGGGACAGGGGGGAACTATGGCTACACCTTC.

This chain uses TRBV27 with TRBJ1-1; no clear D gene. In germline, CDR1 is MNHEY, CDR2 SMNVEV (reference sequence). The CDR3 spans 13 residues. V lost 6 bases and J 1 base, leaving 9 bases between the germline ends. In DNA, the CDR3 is TGTGCCAGCAGCTCCTACTCGAACACTGAAGCTTTCTTT. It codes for CASSSYSNTEAFF.

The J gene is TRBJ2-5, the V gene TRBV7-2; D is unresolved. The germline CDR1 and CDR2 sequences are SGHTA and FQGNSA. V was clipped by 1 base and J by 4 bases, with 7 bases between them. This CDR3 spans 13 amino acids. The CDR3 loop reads CASSLGILETQYF. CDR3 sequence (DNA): TGTGCCAGCAGCTTAGGTATATTAGAGACCCAGTACTTC.

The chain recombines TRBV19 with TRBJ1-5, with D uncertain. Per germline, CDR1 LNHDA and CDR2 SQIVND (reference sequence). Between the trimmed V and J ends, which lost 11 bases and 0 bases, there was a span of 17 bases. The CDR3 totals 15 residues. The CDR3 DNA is TGTGCCTGCCATGCCAACAGACATAGCAATCAGCCCCAGCATTTT. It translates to CACHANRHSNQPQHF.